Below, one T cell receptor beta chain is given with its context. The antigen remains undetermined. The sample has other DNA sequences that encode this CDR3 too. This record belongs to a study of shared clonotypes between healthy human individuals. CDR3 length equals 12 residues. Germline assignment: CDR1 SGHDT and CDR2 YYEEEE. Trimming shortened V by 2 bases and J by 6 bases, and 8 bases separated the two germline ends. Points from the study as a whole: Rarefaction gave evidence that sorted-subset sequencing remained incomplete despite large depth. What naive subsets generally showed was a larger estimated richness than memory subsets showed. Represented genetic and exposure-history diversity was restricted by having few donors.

CD45RO-negative cells were positively selected for CCR7, leaving out terminally differentiated effector memory CD45RA+ cells. Replicate PCRs from sorted subsets contained around 190 ng DNA, which is 30,000 to 35,000 T cell genomes. TCRdb's copy holds only in-frame clones and misses some; the assay was immunoSEQ multiplex PCR. Seen here are roughly 2,000,000 clones, 93% observed once, and the top ten hold less than 2%. Sample: naive CD8+ T cells from PBMCs. V usage is TRBV5-6 and J usage is TRBJ1-1, with D unresolved. This TCR was recovered from a man between 18 and 29 years old in good health. Some clones in this sample may be carry-over from other donors' samples. CDR3 nucleotide sequence: TGTGCCAGCAGCTTCGGAACGGCTGAAGCTTTCTTT. As protein: CASSFGTAEAFF.